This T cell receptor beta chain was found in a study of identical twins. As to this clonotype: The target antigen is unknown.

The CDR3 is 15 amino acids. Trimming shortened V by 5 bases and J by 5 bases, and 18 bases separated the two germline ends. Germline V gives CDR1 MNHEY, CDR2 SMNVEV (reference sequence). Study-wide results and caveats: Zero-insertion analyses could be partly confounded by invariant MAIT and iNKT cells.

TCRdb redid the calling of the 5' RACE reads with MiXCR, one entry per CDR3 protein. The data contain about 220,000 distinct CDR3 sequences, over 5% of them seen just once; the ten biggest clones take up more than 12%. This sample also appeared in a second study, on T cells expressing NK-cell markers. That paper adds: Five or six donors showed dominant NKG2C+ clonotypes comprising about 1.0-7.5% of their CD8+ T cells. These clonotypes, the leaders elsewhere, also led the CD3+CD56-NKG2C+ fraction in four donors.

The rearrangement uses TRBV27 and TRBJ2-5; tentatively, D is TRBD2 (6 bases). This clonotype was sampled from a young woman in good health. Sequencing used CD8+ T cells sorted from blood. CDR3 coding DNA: TGTGCCAGCAGTCTCGGCCCAGGACTACCCGAGACCCAGTACTTC. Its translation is CASSLGPGLPETQYF.